The source of this T cell receptor beta chain is a study of cytomegalovirus exposure and HLA in healthy donors. V was cut by 0 bases and J by 7 bases, with 4 bases left in between. The CDR3 is 12 residues long. Per germline, CDR1 SEHNR and CDR2 FQNEAQ (reference sequence). TCRdb keeps only in-frame clones here, not all; method: immunoSEQ multiplex PCR. The sample contains 150,000 to 200,000 clones, roughly 89% of which appear only once. The V gene is TRBV7-9, the J gene TRBJ2-1; the D is unclear. Sample: PBMCs. The TCR comes from a man between 18 and 35 years old in good health and CMV-seropositive. CDR3: CASSLARNEQFF. As DNA, the CDR3 is TGTGCCAGCAGCTTAGCGCGGAATGAGCAGTTCTTC.